This T cell receptor beta chain was retrieved from a study of identical twins. General study points: Carriage of fewer insertions was seen in abundant cord blood beta clonotypes, whereas memory repertoires showed none. It was possible that invariant MAIT and iNKT cells partly confounded the zero-insertion analyses. Out-of-frame beta chain sequences displayed weaker excess sharing between twins.

This clonotype has more than one count but fewer than ten. What it binds is unknown. TCRdb analysed the 5' RACE reads with MiXCR anew, one entry per CDR3 protein. The table lists some 1,700,000 distinct CDR3 sequences, 25% to 35% of them singletons, with approximately 0.29% in the top ten. This CDR3 region has 15 residues. The germline CDR1 and CDR2 sequences are LGHNA and YNFKEQ. Between the trimmed V and J ends, which lost 1 base and 4 bases, there was a span of 13 bases. Sequenced input: cord blood. The receptor was derived from a newborn girl in good health. V is TRBV4-2 and J is TRBJ1-2; D might be TRBD1 (5 bases). CDR3 nucleotides: TGTGCCAGCAGCCAAGGGCGGGGGTCGAGCTATGGCTACACCTTC. Translating gives CASSQGRGSSYGYTF.